A single sample gave rise to the 25 T cell receptor beta chains below, sequenced in a study of response to subunit inactivated influenza vaccine. TCRdb itself ran the RT-PCR reads through MiXCR, one entry per CDR3 protein. This table holds 500,000 to 600,000 distinct CDR3 sequences, roughly 15% found once. This specimen was PBMCs from blood, taken 11 to 12 days after vaccination. The receptors originated from a man between 50 and 59 years old who received an inactivated influenza vaccine.

The chain carries TRBV29-1 and TRBJ2-3; 14 bases agree with TRBD2. The CDR3 spans 19 residues. The germline CDR1 and CDR2 sequences are SQVTM and ANQGSEA. Trimming cost V 3 bases and J 0 bases; bases outside gene matches: 11. In DNA form, the CDR3 reads TGCAGCGTTGATGGACTAGCGGGGGGCCCAATCCAGAGCACAGATACGCAGTATTTT. This encodes CSVDGLAGGPIQSTDTQYF.

This clonotype has only a few counts. This chain links TRBV20-1 with TRBJ1-1; possibly TRBD1 for D (5 bases). Germline V lookup: CDR1 DFQATT, CDR2 SNEGSKA (reference sequence). V dropped 6 bases and J dropped 3 bases, with 20 bases sitting between them. The CDR3 extends over 15 amino acids. The CDR3 reads CSALALGGSDTEAFF. The DNA of the CDR3 is TGCAGTGCACTGGCCCTCGGGGGGTCGGACACTGAAGCTTTCTTT.

The DNA of the CDR3 is TGCGCCAGCAGCTTAAGGGACACCAAAAATCACGAGCAGTACTTC. This codes for CASSLRDTKNHEQYF. The chain joins TRBV5-1 to TRBJ2-7; D perhaps matches TRBD1 (6 bases). Trimming took off 2 bases at V and 5 bases at J, with 17 bases between the two ends. Germline CDR1 SGHRS, CDR2 YFSETQ. The CDR3 consists of 15 residues. Variable domain in full (rest from reference TRBV5-1 and TRBJ2-7): KAGVTQTPRYLIKTRGQQVTLSCSPISGHRSVSWYQQTPGQGLQFLFEYFSETQRNKGNFPGRFSGRQFSNSRSEMNVSTLELGDSALYLCASSLRDTKNHEQYFGPGTRLTVT.

A few counts support this clonotype. The chain links TRBV11-2 to TRBJ2-3, with D hard to call. This CDR3 comprises 15 residues. With 0 bases removed from V and 2 bases from J, the gap between germline ends came to 9 bases. Looked up from germline, CDR1 is SGHAT and CDR2 is FQNNGV. The CDR3 loop reads CASSLDPDTTDTQYF. CDR3 in DNA: TGTGCCAGCAGCTTAGATCCCGACACCACAGATACGCAGTATTTT.

This rearrangement joins TRBV6-1 to TRBJ1-1, with a possible D match to TRBD1 (5 bases). The V gene lost 8 bases and the J gene lost 1 base, with 11 bases spanning the gap. CDR3 length: 13 amino acids. Germline V CDR1 and CDR2: MNHNS, SASEGT. Here the CDR3 DNA reads TGTGCCAGCGGGGACGGGACGAACACTGAAGCTTTCTTT. This codes for CASGDGTNTEAFF.

The chain employs TRBV20-1 and TRBJ2-7, with D hard to call. The DNA end favors TRBJ2-1, so the J call may be wrong. Germline V CDR1 and CDR2: DFQATT, SNEGSKA (reference sequence). The CDR3 length is 13 residues. Written as DNA, the CDR3 is TGCAGTGCTAGGGGTTACGCAGTGTACGAGCAGTTCTTC. It encodes CSARGYAVYEQFF.

This clonotype came up many times. The chain combines TRBV12-3 or TRBV12-4 with TRBJ2-4; D possibly corresponds to TRBD2 (6 bases). Between the trimmed V and J ends, which lost 5 bases and 4 bases, there was a span of 12 bases. This CDR3 is 14 amino acids long. The CDR3 DNA reads as TGTGCCAGCAGTCCCGGGACTGCGAAAAACATTCAGTACTTC. Protein: CASSPGTAKNIQYF.

A few counts support this clonotype. The chain carries TRBV4-2 and TRBJ2-7; 9 bases match TRBD1. Germline V gives CDR1 LGHNA, CDR2 YNFKEQ. The CDR3 consists of 17 residues. The junction had 9 bases not matched to a gene; V was cut back by 3 bases and J by 0 bases. The CDR3 sequence: CASSHRTGTGSSYEQYF. CDR3 coding DNA: TGTGCCAGCAGCCATCGGACCGGGACAGGGTCCTCCTACGAGCAGTACTTC.

This clonotype was observed a handful of times. The CDR3 here is CATSDEGGEQFF. CDR3 nucleotide sequence: TGTGCCACCAGTGATGAGGGGGGGGAGCAGTTCTTC. The genes are TRBV24-1 and TRBJ2-1; D might be TRBD2 (7 bases). Per germline, CDR1 KGHDR and CDR2 SFDVKD. CDR3 length: 12 residues. V was cut by 3 bases and J by 10 bases, with 9 bases left in between.

This clonotype was seen only a few times. V usage is TRBV28 and J usage is TRBJ2-1; 9 nucleotides match TRBD2. The germline CDR1 and CDR2 sequences are MDHEN and SYDVKM. The J segment lost 7 bases and the V segment lost 2 bases, leaving 9 bases of the junction unmatched. CDR3 size: 16 residues. The CDR3 bases are TGTGCCAGCAGTTTAGAAGGTCTAGCGGGGAAAAATGAGCAGTTCTTC. Residues: CASSLEGLAGKNEQFF.

This clonotype was found a few times. V gene TRBV11-2 combines with J gene TRBJ2-2, with D unresolved. CDR1 is SGHAT and CDR2 is FQNNGV in the germline V gene. V dropped 0 bases and J dropped 5 bases, with 10 bases sitting between them. CDR3 length: 15 residues. In nucleotides, the CDR3 is TGTGCCAGCAGCTTAGAGATGGGGTCAACCGGGGAGCTGTTTTTT. Translation: CASSLEMGSTGELFF.

This clonotype appeared a single time. The chain joins TRBV9 to TRBJ2-3; 9 nucleotides agree with TRBD1. V lost 3 bases and J lost 9; bases outside the gene matches: 5. This CDR3 is 13 amino acids long. Germline assignment: CDR1 SGDLS and CDR2 YYNGEE. In DNA form, the CDR3 reads TGTGCCAGCAGCGCAAACAGGGGGCAAACGCAGTATTTT. This encodes CASSANRGQTQYF.

CDR3 sequence reads: CASTIPTGTYEQYF. CDR3 nucleotide sequence: TGTGCCAGCACCATACCGACAGGAACCTACGAGCAGTACTTC. The chain employs TRBV2 and TRBJ2-7; maybe TRBD1 (6 bases). CDR3 length equals 14 residues. The V end was cut by 7 bases, the J end by 2 bases, with 15 bases between. CDR1 is SNHLY and CDR2 is FYNNEI in the germline V gene.

Concerning this clonotype itself: It may be a read error: a sequence one base away is much more abundant. The chain employs TRBV7-2 and TRBJ2-7; weak D call: TRBD1 (6 bases). The germline V gene has CDR1 SGHTA and CDR2 FQGNSA. The CDR3 extends over 15 amino acids. CDR3 in amino acids: CASSSRGQFSYGQYF. CDR3 DNA sequence: TGTGCCAGCAGCTCACGAGGACAGTTTTCCTACGGGCAGTACTTC.

This clonotype was found a few times. The J gene is TRBJ2-7, the V gene TRBV4-1; TRBD2 is a possible D gene (6 bases). CDR1 MGHRA and CDR2 YSYEKL come from the germline V gene. Trimming left V 5 bases short and J 3 bases short, with 11 bases between. The CDR3 is made up of 13 amino acids. CDR3 bases: TGCGCCAGCAGCGATGCGCGGGGCTACGAGCAGTACTTC. It yields the protein CASSDARGYEQYF.

The sample holds many counts of this clonotype. This rearrangement joins TRBV5-6 to TRBJ1-3; no definite D call. The CDR3 is 13 residues long. CDR1 and CDR2 from the germline V gene are SGHDT and YYEEEE. V lost 5 bases and J 8 bases, leaving 14 bases between the germline ends. The chain's CDR3 is CASSENPWDTIYF. In DNA, the CDR3 is TGTGCCAGCAGTGAAAATCCCTGGGACACCATATATTTT.

The chain employs TRBV5-6 and TRBJ1-3; 7 bases are shared with TRBD1. The CDR3 is made up of 14 amino acids. Germline V CDR1 and CDR2: SGHDT, YYEEEE. Germline trimming cut 4 bases from V and 6 bases from J; bases unmatched to any gene: 7. The CDR3 loop is CASSDGTVANTIYF. The CDR3 nucleotides read TGTGCCAGCAGCGACGGGACAGTCGCAAACACCATATATTTT.

This clonotype was seen more than once but under ten times. The chain has TRBV7-2 and TRBJ1-2; TRBD1 might be the D (6 bases). The CDR3 covers 16 residues. V lost 5 bases and J lost 4, with 20 bases in between. From germline, CDR1 is SGHTA and CDR2 FQGNSA. This chain's CDR3 is CASSPGGAGDGYGYTF. CDR3 DNA: TGTGCCAGCAGCCCCGGAGGCGCAGGGGACGGCTATGGCTACACCTTC.

This clonotype was recorded at least ten times. This chain uses TRBV5-1 with TRBJ2-2; TRBD2 matches 7 bases. Losses at the gene ends were 4 bases for V and 2 bases for J; bases not matched to a gene: 8. CDR1 SGHRS and CDR2 YFSETQ come from the germline V gene. The CDR3 loop spans 16 amino acids. The CDR3 sequence is CASSVGGRVNTGELFF. The DNA for the CDR3 is TGCGCCAGCAGCGTCGGGGGGAGAGTCAACACCGGGGAGCTGTTTTTT.

V usage is TRBV9 and J usage is TRBJ2-2; D uncertain. Trimming shortened V by 4 bases and J by 2 bases, and 12 bases separated the two germline ends. The CDR3 loop spans 15 amino acids. CDR1 is SGDLS, CDR2 YYNGEE, per germline. The CDR3 DNA follows: TGTGCCAGCAGCTTAAGGAGAGACAACACCGGGGAGCTGTTTTTT. This encodes CASSLRRDNTGELFF.

This clonotype was found a few times. V and J are TRBV5-1 and TRBJ2-5; weak D call: TRBD2 (6 bases). The germline V and J ends were trimmed by 0 bases and 5 bases, with 11 bases remaining between them. There are 14 residues in the CDR3. Germline CDR1 and CDR2: SGHRS and YFSETQ. The CDR3 loop reads CASSLEGTSETQYF. The CDR3 nucleotides read TGCGCCAGCAGCTTGGAGGGGACTTCGGAGACCCAGTACTTC.

This clonotype was seen more than once but under ten times. The rearrangement joins TRBV20-1 to TRBJ1-5; maybe TRBD1 (5 bases). This CDR3 region has 17 residues. Germline V gene sequence: CDR1 DFQATT, CDR2 SNEGSKA (reference sequence). Trimming shortened V by 3 bases and J by 3 bases, and 21 bases separated the two germline ends. The CDR3 DNA is TGCAGTGCTAGCCTTGAGACCGGGACGGCTAACAATCAGCCCCAGCATTTT. Amino acid sequence: CSASLETGTANNQPQHF.

Here the CDR3 reads CASSYSLGQVEAFF. CDR3 nucleotides: TGTGCCAGCAGCTATTCCCTAGGGCAGGTTGAAGCTTTCTTT. The V and J genes are TRBV7-9 and TRBJ1-1; D not certain. CDR1 is SEHNR, CDR2 FQNEAQ, per germline (reference sequence). This CDR3 region has 14 residues. Between the trimmed V and J ends, which lost 4 bases and 7 bases, there was a span of 16 bases. The entire variable domain, with the rest obtained from reference TRBV7-9 and TRBJ1-1, is as follows: DTGVSQNPRHKITKRGQNVTFRCDPISEHNRLYWYRQTLGQGPEFLTYFQNEAQLEKSRLLSDRFSAERPKGSFSTLEIQRTEQGDSAMYLCASSYSLGQVEAFFGQGTRLTVV.

This clonotype was seen at least ten times. V gene TRBV7-2 combines with J gene TRBJ2-2, with D possibly matching TRBD2 (5 bases). V lost 0 bases, J lost 6 bases, and 11 bases lay in between. The CDR3 runs 15 residues. Germline-derived CDR1 and CDR2 are SGHTA and FQGNSA. Here the CDR3 DNA reads TGTGCCAGCAGCTTAGCGCCGACGAGGGCCGGGGAGCTGTTTTTT. Translating it yields CASSLAPTRAGELFF.

This clonotype was recorded at least ten times. The chain joins TRBV29-1 to TRBJ2-3; a possible D gene is TRBD2 (5 bases). Germline assignment: CDR1 SQVTM and CDR2 ANQGSEA. V dropped 6 bases and J dropped 0 bases, with 13 bases sitting between them. This CDR3 has 14 residues. The CDR3 DNA reads TGCAGCGTGAGGGCGCGTAGTAGCACAGATACGCAGTATTTT. Translation gives CSVRARSSTDTQYF.